This is a list of T cell receptor beta chains from one sample in a study of beta chain features in type 1 diabetes. Assay used: immunoSEQ multiplex PCR; TCRdb lists only in-frame clones, some missing. Here the sample spans roughly 610,000 clones, roughly 15% being singletons. Specimen: naive CD4+ T cells from blood. The receptors originated from a man aged 18 to 35 in good health. Both conserved end residues are part of each CDR3. D genes are given only for firm matches. A clone size is listed for some rows: how often the clone was seen (once, few, many), or a class if it is expanded.

.,TRBJ2-2,.,TRBV19,TGTGCCAGTAAGGTGCAGACGGACACCGGGGAGCTGTTTTTT,CASKVQTDTGELFF
.,TRBJ1-2,.,TRBV5-4,TGTGCCAGCAGCTTGTACCAGGGGCTAGGCGGCTACACCTTC,CASSLYQGLGGYTF
few,TRBJ1-1,TRBD1,TRBV5-1,TGCGCCAGCAGCACGAGCGGACAGGGTGTTACTGAAGCTTTCTTT,CASSTSGQGVTEAFF
.,TRBJ1-1,.,TRBV28,TGTGCCAGCAGTTTATTCCAGGGCAGGAACACTGAAGCTTTCTTT,CASSLFQGRNTEAFF
few,TRBJ1-1,TRBD1,TRBV7-9,TGTGCCAGCAGTAAACAGGGGGTGAACACTGAAGCTTTCTTT,CASSKQGVNTEAFF
.,TRBJ2-7,.,TRBV15,TGTGCCACCAGCACAGACAGGCCACCCTACGAGCAGTACTTC,CATSTDRPPYEQYF
.,TRBJ1-4,.,TRBV7-3,TGTGCCAGCAGCGCTTCGGCAGCAACTAATGAAAAACTGTTTTTT,CASSASAATNEKLFF
.,TRBJ2-7,.,TRBV6-5,TGTGCCAGCAGCCTCAGGGGAATGAGCGAGCAGTACTTC,CASSLRGMSEQYF
.,TRBJ2-1,.,TRBV6-5,TGTGCCAGCAGTTACTCAGGGGTCCGGCACAATGAGCAGTTCTTC,CASSYSGVRHNEQFF
.,TRBJ1-4,.,TRBV18,TGTGCCAGCTCACCTGTGGGGCCTCCTAATGAAAAACTGTTTTTT,CASSPVGPPNEKLFF
.,TRBJ2-1,TRBD1,TRBV7-3,TGTGCCAGCAGCTCCACAACAGGGGGTCCGCTTGTCGATGAGCAGTTCTTC,CASSSTTGGPLVDEQFF
few,TRBJ2-7,TRBD1,TRBV30,TGTGCCTGGAGCAGGGGGCGTGAGCAGTACTTC,CAWSRGREQYF
few,TRBJ2-3,TRBD2,TRBV25-1,TGTGCCAGCAGTGAATTGGGGCGGGGGGCTAGCACAGATACGCAGTATTTT,CASSELGRGASTDTQYF
few,TRBJ2-2,.,TRBV21-1,TGTGCCAGCAGCAAAGGGAGGGAGAACACCGGGGAGCTGTTTTTT,CASSKGRENTGELFF
few,TRBJ2-5,.,TRBV5-1,TGCGCCAGCAGCATCCAACAGGGAGTCGAGACCCAGTACTTC,CASSIQQGVETQYF
few,TRBJ2-5,TRBD1,TRBV28,TGTGCCAGCAGTCCCCAGACAGGGGCAATTGAGACCCAGTACTTC,CASSPQTGAIETQYF
once,TRBJ2-7,.,TRBV18,TGTGCCAGCTCACCACAGACAGGATACGAGCAGTACTTC,CASSPQTGYEQYF
once,TRBJ1-2,.,TRBV28,TGTGCCAGCAGTTCCCGACGGACCAACTATGGCTACACCTTC,CASSSRRTNYGYTF
.,TRBJ2-1,TRBD2,TRBV29-1,TGCAGCGCCGGTCGTGTACTAGCGGAGAACAATGAGCAGTTCTTC,CSAGRVLAENNEQFF
few,TRBJ1-5,TRBD1,TRBV7-9,TGTGCCAGCAGCTCCTCAGGGGGTAAGGTCAATCAGCCCCAGCATTTT,CASSSSGGKVNQPQHF
few,TRBJ1-6,TRBD1,TRBV7-9,TGTGCCAGCAGCTCATCAGACAGGGGGCATAACTCACCCCTCCACTTT,CASSSSDRGHNSPLHF
few,TRBJ1-2,TRBD1,TRBV25-1,TGTGCCAGCAGTGCCAGGACAGGGGGCGACTATGGCTACACCTTC,CASSARTGGDYGYTF
.,TRBJ2-6,.,TRBV6-4,TGTGCCAGCGCCTGGTCCCCAGACTCTGGGGCCAACGTCCTGACTTTC,CASAWSPDSGANVLTF
few,TRBJ1-5,TRBD1,TRBV10-3,TGTGCCATCAGTGAGGGACAGGGGGCCCCGGGTAGCAATCAGCCCCAGCATTTT,CAISEGQGAPGSNQPQHF
.,TRBJ2-7,.,TRBV5-1,TGCGCCAGCAGCTTGGAGGTCACCAAAGGGCTCGAGCAGTACTTC,CASSLEVTKGLEQYF
few,TRBJ1-2,TRBD1,TRBV28,TGTGCCAGCAGTTCCCGGACAGGGGAGTTGGGCTACACCTTC,CASSSRTGELGYTF
.,TRBJ2-5,.,TRBV28,TGTGCCAGCAGTCCCGGACAGAACATAGAGACCCAGTACTTC,CASSPGQNIETQYF
.,TRBJ1-5,TRBD1,TRBV6-5,TGTGCCAGCAGTTACACAGGGGTAAAACAGCCCCAGCATTTT,CASSYTGVKQPQHF
.,TRBJ2-6,.,TRBV6-1,TGTGCCAGCCGTGAGGGGCCAGGGGCCAACGTCCTGACTTTC,CASREGPGANVLTF
.,TRBJ2-7,TRBD1,TRBV10-3,TGTGCCATCAGTGGGACAGGAACCTACGAGCAGTACTTC,CAISGTGTYEQYF
few,TRBJ1-1,.,TRBV30,TGTGCCTGGAGTGTACGTCGGCAGGTAGAGGCTTTCTTT,CAWSVRRQVEAFF
few,TRBJ2-1,.,TRBV29-1,TGCAGCGTTGGGGCAGGGTACAATGAGCAGTTCTTC,CSVGAGYNEQFF
.,TRBJ2-3,.,TRBV20-1,TGCAGTTCGACAGATACGCAGTATTTT,CSSTDTQYF
few,TRBJ1-4,.,TRBV9,TGTGCCAGCAGCGTAGATTCGTCGGGAAGATCTAATGAAAAACTGTTTTTT,CASSVDSSGRSNEKLFF
.,TRBJ1-4,TRBD1,TRBV7-9,TGTGCCAGCAGCCCCCAGGGGGGAACTAATGAAAAACTGTTTTTT,CASSPQGGTNEKLFF
few,TRBJ2-7,.,TRBV15,TGTGCCACCGCCCCGGGACTTCCTTACGAGCAGTACTTC,CATAPGLPYEQYF
.,TRBJ1-1,.,TRBV18,TGTGCCAGCTCAGCCATGCAGGGCTTGAACACTGAAGCTTTCTTT,CASSAMQGLNTEAFF
.,TRBJ1-1,.,TRBV29-1,TGCAGCGTTGGGGGGAGGAACACTGAAGCTTTCTTT,CSVGGRNTEAFF
.,TRBJ1-2,TRBD1,TRBV28,TGTGCCAGCAGTTGGACCCTGAGGACAGGGCGTGGCTACACCTTC,CASSWTLRTGRGYTF
few,TRBJ2-3,.,TRBV5-1,TGCGCCAGCAGCTTTCTCGAGGAGGCAGATACGCAGTATTTT,CASSFLEEADTQYF
.,TRBJ2-7,.,TRBV11-3,TGTGCCAGCAGCTTGTATACAGGACCCTACGAGCAGTACTTC,CASSLYTGPYEQYF
few,TRBJ2-7,.,TRBV5-1,TGCGCCAGCAGCTTGGCAGGAGGAGACTACGAGCAGTACTTC,CASSLAGGDYEQYF
.,TRBJ2-7,TRBD1,TRBV10-3,TGTGCCAGCAGTTCCTCTGACAGGGTTTACGAGCAGTACTTC,CASSSSDRVYEQYF
few,TRBJ2-1,TRBD2,TRBV13,TGTGCCAGCAGTTCACTAGCGGAAAATGAGCAGTTCTTC,CASSSLAENEQFF
.,TRBJ2-7,.,TRBV7-2,TGTGCCAGCAGCTTAGGGGCAACCCGAGGGCAGGTGCGACCCTACGAGCAGTACTTC,CASSLGATRGQVRPYEQYF
.,TRBJ1-1,.,TRBV28,TGTGCCAGCAGTCCACCGGGGGACACTGAAGCTTTCTTT,CASSPPGDTEAFF
.,TRBJ1-4,.,TRBV5-1,TGCGCCAGCAGCCTCGAGGCGTCTAATGAAAAACTGTTTTTT,CASSLEASNEKLFF
.,TRBJ2-7,TRBD2,TRBV7-6,TGTGCCAGCAGCGCACGGGTCCTTCTAGCGGGAGGGCCCTACGAGCAGTACTTC,CASSARVLLAGGPYEQYF
.,TRBJ1-1,TRBD1,TRBV29-1,TGCAGCGTTGAATCGGGACAGGGTGGTTGGACTGAAGCTTTCTTT,CSVESGQGGWTEAFF
.,TRBJ2-5,.,TRBV18,TGTGCCAGCTCGAGAGACTTACAAGAGACCCAGTACTTC,CASSRDLQETQYF